This T cell receptor beta chain was captured in a study of identical twins. As regards this clonotype: What it binds is not known.

A universal primer site was incorporated via template switching, and the cDNA contained unique molecular identifiers. TCRdb recomputed calls from the 5' RACE reads with MiXCR, one row per CDR3 protein. The table has approximately 470,000 distinct CDR3 sequences, approximately 15% seen once. Study findings and constraints: Models, which agreed with sharing between unrelated individuals, nonetheless underestimated the out-of-frame TCR alpha sharing seen in monozygotic twins. Beta out-of-frame twin sharing showed a weaker excess.

Trimming stripped 4 bases from V and 0 bases from J, with 13 bases between. Germline CDR1 is LGHDT and CDR2 is YNNKEL (reference sequence). This CDR3 is 16 amino acids long. The sample also formed part of further work on yellow fever vaccine responses in identical twins. Turning to that study: After vaccination, twins' T cell response reportedly seemed partly convergent, partly personalized.

The rearrangement joins TRBV3-1 to TRBJ2-1, with D perhaps given as TRBD1 or TRBD2 (6 bases each). This TCR came from a woman between 18 and 29 years old in good health. The material sequenced was CD4+ T cells sorted from blood. The CDR3 DNA sequence: TGTGCCAGCAGCCGAGGGGGGCAGAGCTCCTACAATGAGCAGTTCTTC. Translating it yields CASSRGGQSSYNEQFF.